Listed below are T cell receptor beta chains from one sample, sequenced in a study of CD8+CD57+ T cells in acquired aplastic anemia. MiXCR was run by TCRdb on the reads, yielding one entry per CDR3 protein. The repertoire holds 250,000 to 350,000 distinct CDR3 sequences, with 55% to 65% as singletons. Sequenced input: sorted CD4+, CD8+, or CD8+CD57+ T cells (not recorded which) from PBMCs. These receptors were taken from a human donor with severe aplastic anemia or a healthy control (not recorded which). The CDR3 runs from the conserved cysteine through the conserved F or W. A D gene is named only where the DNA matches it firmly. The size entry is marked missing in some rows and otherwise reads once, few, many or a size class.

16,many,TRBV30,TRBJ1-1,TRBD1,CAWSEYGTVKNTEAFF,TGTGCCTGGAGCGAATACGGGACAGTTAAGAACACTGAAGCTTTCTTT
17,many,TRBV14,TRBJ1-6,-,CVSSQDLTGRADSPLHF,TGTGTCAGCAGCCAAGACTTGACGGGCAGGGCAGATTCACCCCTCCACTTT
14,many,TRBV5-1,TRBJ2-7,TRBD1,CASSPGQGAHEQYF,TGCGCCAGCAGCCCGGGACAGGGGGCACACGAGCAGTACTTC
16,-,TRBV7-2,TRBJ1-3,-,CASGLRVTVGEGTIYF,TGTGCCAGCGGCTTAAGGGTCACAGTCGGCGAGGGCACCATATATTTT
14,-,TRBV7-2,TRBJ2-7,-,CASTSGYSSYEQYF,TGTGCCAGCACGTCGGGTTATAGCTCCTACGAGCAGTACTTC
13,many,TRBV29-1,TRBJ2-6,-,CSVGGDGANVLTF,TGCAGCGTTGGAGGGGATGGGGCCAACGTCCTGACTTTC
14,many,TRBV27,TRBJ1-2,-,CASSFQQGPYGYTF,TGTGCCAGCAGTTTCCAACAGGGACCTTATGGCTACACCTTC
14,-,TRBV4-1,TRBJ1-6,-,CASSQAQGKSPLHF,TGCGCCAGCAGCCAAGCCCAGGGGAAGTCACCCCTCCACTTT
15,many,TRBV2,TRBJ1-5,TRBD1,CASILIQGSDQPQHF,TGTGCCAGCATCTTGATACAGGGGAGCGATCAGCCCCAGCATTTT
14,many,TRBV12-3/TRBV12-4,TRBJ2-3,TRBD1,CASSLQGAFDTQYF,TGTGCCAGCAGTCTCCAGGGGGCGTTTGATACGCAGTATTTT
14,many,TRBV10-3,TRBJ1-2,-,CAISERGDNYGYTF,TGTGCCATCAGTGAGAGGGGGGATAACTATGGCTACACCTTC
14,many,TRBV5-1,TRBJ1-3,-,CASSDQNSGNTIYF,TGCGCCAGCAGCGATCAGAACTCTGGAAACACCATATATTTT
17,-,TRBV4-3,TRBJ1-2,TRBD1,CASSQDHHGGQGNGYTF,TGCGCCAGCAGCCAAGACCATCATGGGGGACAGGGGAATGGCTACACCTTC
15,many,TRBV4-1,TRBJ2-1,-,CASSQVVTALSEQFF,TGCGCCAGCAGCCAAGTTGTGACCGCCCTGTCAGAGCAGTTCTTC
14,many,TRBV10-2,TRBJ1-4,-,CASSRTGTHEKLFF,TGCGCCAGCAGCCGCACCGGGACACATGAAAAACTGTTTTTT
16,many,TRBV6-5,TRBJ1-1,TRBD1,CASSYLLGQGNTEAFF,TGTGCCAGCAGTTACCTCCTGGGACAGGGTAATACTGAAGCTTTCTTT
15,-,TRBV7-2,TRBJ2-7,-,CASSLGGGGSYEQYF,TGTGCCAGCAGCTTAGGGGGAGGGGGGTCATACGAGCAGTACTTC
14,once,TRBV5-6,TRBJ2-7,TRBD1,CASSLQTGVSEQYF,TGTGCCAGCAGCCTTCAGACAGGGGTGTCCGAGCAGTACTTC
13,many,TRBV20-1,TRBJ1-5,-,CSARVRENQPQHF,TGCAGTGCTAGAGTAAGGGAAAATCAGCCCCAGCATTTT
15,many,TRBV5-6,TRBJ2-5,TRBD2,CASSLLAGGRETQYF,TGTGCCAGCAGCTTACTAGCGGGGGGGCGAGAGACCCAGTACTTC
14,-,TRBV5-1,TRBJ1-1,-,CASSLRTLNTEAFF,TGCGCCAGCAGCTTGAGGACCTTGAACACTGAAGCTTTCTTT
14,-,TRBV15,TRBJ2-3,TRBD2,CATGGRGGTDTQYF,TGTGCCACCGGCGGGAGAGGCGGCACAGATACGCAGTATTTT
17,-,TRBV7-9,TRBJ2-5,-,CASSLAGRQLLQETQYF,TGTGCCAGCAGCTTAGCGGGGCGACAGCTCCTCCAAGAGACCCAGTACTTC
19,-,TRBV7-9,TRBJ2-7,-,CASSQEGGRPQKRSYEQYF,TGTGCCAGCAGTCAAGAGGGAGGACGGCCTCAAAAACGGTCCTACGAGCAGTACTTC
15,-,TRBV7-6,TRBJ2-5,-,CASSLAVRLQETQYF,TGTGCCAGCAGCTTAGCTGTACGGCTCCAAGAGACCCAGTACTTC
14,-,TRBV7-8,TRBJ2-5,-,CASSLRTNQETQYF,TGTGCCAGCAGCTTAAGGACAAACCAAGAGACCCAGTACTTC
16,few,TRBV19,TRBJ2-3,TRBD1,CASSIWGTGNTDTQYF,TGTGCCAGTAGTATTTGGGGGACAGGGAACACAGATACGCAGTATTTT
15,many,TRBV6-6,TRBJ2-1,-,CASNYNPLRGEEQFF,TGTGCCAGCAACTACAACCCCCTGCGGGGTGAGGAGCAGTTCTTC
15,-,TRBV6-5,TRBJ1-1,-,CASSIGVPANTEAFF,TGTGCCAGCAGTATAGGGGTACCGGCCAACACTGAAGCTTTCTTT
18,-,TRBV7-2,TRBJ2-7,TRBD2,CASSFRPFSGSFGYEQYF,TGTGCCAGCAGCTTCCGGCCTTTCAGCGGGAGTTTTGGCTACGAGCAGTACTTC
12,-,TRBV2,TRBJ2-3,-,CASSEPAGTQYF,TGTGCCAGCAGTGAACCAGCCGGTACGCAGTATTTT
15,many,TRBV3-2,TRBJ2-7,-,CASSQNRVGSYEQYF,TGTGCCAGCAGCCAAAACAGGGTTGGGTCCTACGAGCAGTACTTC
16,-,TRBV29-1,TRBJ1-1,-,CSVPWPPGGANTEAFF,TGCAGCGTCCCTTGGCCCCCGGGAGGGGCGAACACTGAAGCTTTCTTT
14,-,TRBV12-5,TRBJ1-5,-,CASGLLGGSQPQHF,TGTGCTAGTGGTTTGCTTGGGGGGAGTCAGCCCCAGCATTTT
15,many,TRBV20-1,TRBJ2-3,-,CSASPKRKVTDTQYF,TGCAGTGCTAGCCCAAAGCGGAAGGTCACAGATACGCAGTATTTT
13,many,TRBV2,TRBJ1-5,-,CASSVLGNQPQHF,TGTGCCAGCAGTGTCTTGGGGAATCAGCCCCAGCATTTT
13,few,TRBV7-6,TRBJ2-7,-,CASSFTGKGEQYF,TGTGCCAGCAGCTTCACAGGGAAGGGCGAGCAGTACTTC
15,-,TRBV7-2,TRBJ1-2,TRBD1,CASSLGLTGGRGYTF,TGTGCCAGCAGCTTGGGATTGACAGGGGGTCGAGGCTACACCTTC
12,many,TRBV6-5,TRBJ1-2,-,CASSDRNYGYTF,TGTGCCAGCAGCGACAGGAACTATGGCTACACCTTC
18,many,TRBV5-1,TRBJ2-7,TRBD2,CASSSGGLAGTGVYEQYF,TGCGCCAGCAGCTCCGGGGGACTAGCGGGAACTGGGGTCTACGAGCAGTACTTC
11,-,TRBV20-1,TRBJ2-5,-,CSARDTETQYF,TGCAGTGCTAGGGACACGGAGACCCAGTACTTC
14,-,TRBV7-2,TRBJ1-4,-,CASSYQPTDEKLFF,TGTGCCAGCAGCTACCAACCGACAGATGAAAAACTGTTTTTT
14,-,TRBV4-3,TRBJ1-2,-,CASSSRAQGYGYTF,TGCGCCAGCAGCTCCAGGGCTCAAGGCTATGGCTACACCTTC
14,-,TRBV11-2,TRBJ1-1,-,CASSLYWVITEAFF,TGTGCCAGCAGCTTGTATTGGGTTATCACTGAAGCTTTCTTT
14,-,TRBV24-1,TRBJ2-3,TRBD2,CATSVGTSSDTQYF,TGTGCCACCAGTGTGGGGACTAGTTCCGATACGCAGTATTTT
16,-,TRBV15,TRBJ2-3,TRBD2,CATSSVAGVRTDTQYF,TGTGCCACCAGCAGCGTAGCGGGGGTGAGAACAGATACGCAGTATTTT
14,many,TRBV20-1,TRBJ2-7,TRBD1,CSATTFRDRGEQYF,TGCAGTGCTACAACATTCCGGGACAGGGGCGAGCAGTACTTC
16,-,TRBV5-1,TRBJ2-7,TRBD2,CASSLEGWSGSYEQYF,TGCGCCAGCAGCTTGGAGGGTTGGAGCGGGAGTTACGAGCAGTACTTC
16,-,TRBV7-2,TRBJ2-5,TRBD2,CASSLVLAGLGETQYF,TGTGCCAGCAGCTTGGTTTTAGCGGGGCTAGGGGAGACCCAGTACTTC
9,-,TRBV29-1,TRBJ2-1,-,CSVDNEQFF,TGCAGCGTCGACAATGAGCAGTTCTTC
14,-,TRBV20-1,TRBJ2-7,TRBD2,CSATWTSGNYEQYF,TGCAGTGCTACCTGGACTAGCGGAAACTACGAGCAGTACTTC
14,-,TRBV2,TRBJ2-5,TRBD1,CASSPRGQTLTQYF,TGTGCCAGCAGTCCAAGGGGACAGACCCTGACCCAGTACTTC
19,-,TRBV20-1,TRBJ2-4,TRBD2,CSAASQLAGGSRITNIQYF,TGCAGTGCTGCCTCCCAACTAGCGGGAGGGTCCCGAATCACAAACATTCAGTACTTC
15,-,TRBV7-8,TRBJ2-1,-,CASSFPGLGHNEQFF,TGTGCCAGCAGCTTCCCGGGACTGGGCCACAATGAGCAGTTCTTC
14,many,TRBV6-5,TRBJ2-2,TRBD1,CASSWDRVAGELFF,TGTGCCAGCAGTTGGGACAGGGTCGCCGGGGAGCTGTTTTTT